The sequence of this T cell receptor beta chain was determined in a study of blood T cell repertoires in COVID-19. In this sample, this clone turned up a few times. The CDR3 extends over 14 amino acids. Germline V gene sequence: CDR1 SEHNR, CDR2 FQNEAQ (reference sequence). Between the trimmed V and J ends, which lost 5 bases and 2 bases, there was a span of 13 bases. The protocol was immunoSEQ multiplex PCR, while the TCRdb copy is restricted to in-frame clones and leaves out a portion. The sample has 100,000 to 110,000 clones, 88% seen once. The gene calls are TRBV7-9 and TRBJ2-7, with D perhaps matching TRBD2 (6 bases). The sequence came from a human donor in a cohort sampled during active COVID-19. Sequencing was done on a sample of peripheral blood. For the CDR3, the DNA is TGTGCCAGCAGCCGCGAAACTAGCACCTACGAGCAGTACTTC. Translating gives CASSRETSTYEQYF.